The clone carrying this T cell receptor beta chain appeared a few times. Antigen unknown. Germline V gene sequence: CDR1 SGHRS, CDR2 YFSETQ. The V end lost 0 bases, the J end lost 2 bases, and 12 bases lay between the germline ends. The CDR3 consists of 15 residues. The data were obtained in a study of CD8 T cells in ankylosing spondylitis. From the 5' RACE reads, TCRdb called clonotypes with MiXCR, one entry per CDR3 protein. This sample yields about 480,000 distinct CDR3 sequences, of which about a sixth are seen a single time; around 0.92% belongs to the top ten. Overall study results and limits: Seven or eight highly homologous variants formed a TCR beta motif that appeared characteristic of ankylosing spondylitis blood. Within peripheral blood, clones linked to disease were CD8+ and relatively rare.

Source material: blood, either unsorted or a sorted T cell fraction (not recorded which). This receptor was identified in a male donor with ankylosing spondylitis. The J gene is TRBJ2-7, the V gene TRBV5-1; no definite D call. CDR3 coding DNA: TGCGCCAGCAGCTTGGGTACCAGTCCGGCCTACGAGCAGTACTTC. Amino acids: CASSLGTSPAYEQYF.